These T cell receptor beta chains were read from a single sample in a study of Graves' ophthalmopathy and Graves' hyperthyroidism. A single record per CDR3 protein comes from TCRdb applying MiXCR to the multiplex PCR reads. Here the sample spans 200,000 to 300,000 distinct CDR3 sequences, 45% to 55% being singletons. The sequenced material came from peripheral blood. The origin of the receptors is an adult man with Graves' ophthalmopathy. The CDR3 runs from the conserved cysteine through the conserved F or W. The D gene is left open where the match is weak. The size field is filled for only some rows; it gives once, few, many or a size class.

j_call: TRBJ1-6; clone_size: many; d_call: NA; v_call: TRBV2; cdr3_aa: CATSGTAANSPLHF; cdr3_nt: TGTGCCACCTCAGGAACGGCAGCTAATTCACCCCTCCACTTT
j_call: TRBJ1-6; clone_size: NA; d_call: TRBD1; v_call: TRBV6-5; cdr3_aa: CASIALRDRGNSPLHF; cdr3_nt: TGTGCCAGCATCGCCCTCCGGGACAGGGGCAATTCACCCCTCCACTTT
j_call: TRBJ2-6; clone_size: NA; d_call: TRBD1; v_call: TRBV20-1; cdr3_aa: CSASRQGNGLGANVLTF; cdr3_nt: TGCAGTGCTAGTCGACAGGGGAACGGACTCGGGGCCAACGTCCTGACTTTC
j_call: TRBJ1-2; clone_size: many; d_call: NA; v_call: TRBV15; cdr3_aa: CATSRDSQNYYGYTF; cdr3_nt: TGTGCCACCAGCAGAGATAGCCAGAACTACTATGGCTACACCTTC
j_call: TRBJ2-5; clone_size: NA; d_call: TRBD1; v_call: TRBV27; cdr3_aa: CASSPNRDRVAETQYF; cdr3_nt: TGTGCCAGCAGTCCAAACCGGGACAGGGTGGCGGAGACCCAGTACTTC
j_call: TRBJ1-1; clone_size: NA; d_call: NA; v_call: TRBV5-1; cdr3_aa: CASSFVDMNTEAFF; cdr3_nt: TGCGCCAGCAGCTTTGTTGATATGAACACTGAAGCTTTCTTT
j_call: TRBJ2-2; clone_size: few; d_call: NA; v_call: TRBV7-8; cdr3_aa: CASSLTIAQGNTGELFF; cdr3_nt: TGTGCCAGCAGCTTAACTATAGCGCAGGGCAACACCGGGGAGCTGTTTTTT
j_call: TRBJ1-2; clone_size: NA; d_call: TRBD1; v_call: TRBV29-1; cdr3_aa: CSVEGAGAGGYTF; cdr3_nt: TGCAGCGTCGAGGGGGCAGGGGCGGGTGGCTACACCTTC
j_call: TRBJ1-4; clone_size: once; d_call: NA; v_call: TRBV20-1; cdr3_aa: CSATFDDRGEKLFF; cdr3_nt: TGCAGTGCTACCTTCGACGACCGCGGCGAAAAACTGTTTTTT
j_call: TRBJ2-7; clone_size: NA; d_call: NA; v_call: TRBV9; cdr3_aa: CASNQGGEGSYEQYF; cdr3_nt: TGTGCCAGCAATCAGGGGGGCGAAGGCTCCTACGAGCAGTACTTC
j_call: TRBJ1-5; clone_size: NA; d_call: NA; v_call: TRBV20-1; cdr3_aa: CSARDLSGASNQPQHF; cdr3_nt: TGCAGTGCTAGAGATCTCAGTGGAGCTAGCAATCAGCCCCAGCATTTT
j_call: TRBJ1-4; clone_size: few; d_call: NA; v_call: TRBV19; cdr3_aa: CASSSWDISEKLFF; cdr3_nt: TGTGCCAGTAGTTCCTGGGACATTTCTGAAAAACTGTTTTTT
j_call: TRBJ2-2; clone_size: NA; d_call: TRBD2; v_call: TRBV20-1; cdr3_aa: CSARPRGGNTGELFF; cdr3_nt: TGCAGTGCTAGGCCTCGGGGGGGAAACACCGGGGAGCTGTTTTTT
j_call: TRBJ1-1; clone_size: few; d_call: NA; v_call: TRBV7-9; cdr3_aa: CASSPQGVDTEAFF; cdr3_nt: TGTGCCAGCAGCCCGCAGGGAGTCGACACTGAAGCTTTCTTT
j_call: TRBJ1-1; clone_size: many; d_call: NA; v_call: TRBV15; cdr3_aa: CATGDGGWTEAFF; cdr3_nt: TGTGCCACCGGGGACGGGGGATGGACTGAAGCTTTCTTT
j_call: TRBJ1-1; clone_size: NA; d_call: TRBD1; v_call: TRBV7-2; cdr3_aa: CASSQSPINRGRGTEAFF; cdr3_nt: TGTGCCAGCAGCCAAAGCCCTATAAACAGGGGGCGAGGGACTGAAGCTTTCTTT
j_call: TRBJ2-2; clone_size: NA; d_call: NA; v_call: TRBV13; cdr3_aa: CASSITELGGTNTGELFF; cdr3_nt: TGTGCCAGCAGCATAACAGAGCTAGGGGGTACGAACACCGGGGAGCTGTTTTTT
j_call: TRBJ2-2; clone_size: few; d_call: TRBD1; v_call: TRBV20-1; cdr3_aa: CSASDRVGELFF; cdr3_nt: TGCAGTGCTTCGGACAGGGTTGGGGAGCTGTTTTTT
j_call: TRBJ1-4; clone_size: few; d_call: TRBD1; v_call: TRBV5-1; cdr3_aa: CASSSQGATNEKLFF; cdr3_nt: TGCGCCAGCAGCTCGCAGGGGGCAACTAATGAAAAACTGTTTTTT
j_call: TRBJ2-5; clone_size: many; d_call: NA; v_call: TRBV24-1; cdr3_aa: CATSASPSQETQYF; cdr3_nt: TGTGCCACCAGTGCCTCCCCCAGCCAAGAGACCCAGTACTTC
j_call: TRBJ1-3; clone_size: NA; d_call: NA; v_call: TRBV29-1; cdr3_aa: CSVVSRGSGNTIYF; cdr3_nt: TGCAGCGTTGTATCCAGGGGCTCTGGAAACACCATATATTTT
j_call: TRBJ2-2; clone_size: many; d_call: NA; v_call: TRBV7-2; cdr3_aa: CASSPGSVSGELFF; cdr3_nt: TGTGCCAGCAGCCCAGGAAGCGTCTCCGGGGAGCTGTTTTTT